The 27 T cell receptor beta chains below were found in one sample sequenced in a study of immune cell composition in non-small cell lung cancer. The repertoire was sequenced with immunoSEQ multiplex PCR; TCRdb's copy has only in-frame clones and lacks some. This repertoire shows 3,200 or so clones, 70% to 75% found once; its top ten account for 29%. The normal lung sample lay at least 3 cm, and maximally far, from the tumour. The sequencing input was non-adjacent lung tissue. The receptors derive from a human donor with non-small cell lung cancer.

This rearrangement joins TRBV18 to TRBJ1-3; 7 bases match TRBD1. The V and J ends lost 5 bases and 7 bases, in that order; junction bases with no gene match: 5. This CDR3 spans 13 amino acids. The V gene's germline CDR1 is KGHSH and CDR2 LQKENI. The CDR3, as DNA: TGTGCCAGCTCAGAACAGGGGATGAACACCATATATTTT. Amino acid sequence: CASSEQGMNTIYF.

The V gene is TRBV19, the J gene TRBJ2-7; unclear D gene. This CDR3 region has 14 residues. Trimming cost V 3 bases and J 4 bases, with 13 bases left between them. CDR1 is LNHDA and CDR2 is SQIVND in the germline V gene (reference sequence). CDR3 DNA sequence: TGTGCCAGTAGTATGTCCTCGGGTAGGTACGAGCAGTACTTC. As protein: CASSMSSGRYEQYF.

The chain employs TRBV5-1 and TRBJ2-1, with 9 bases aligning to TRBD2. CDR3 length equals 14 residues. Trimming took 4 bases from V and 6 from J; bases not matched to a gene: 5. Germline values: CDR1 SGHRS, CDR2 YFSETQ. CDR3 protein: CASSTLTSGNEQFF. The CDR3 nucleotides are TGCGCCAGCAGCACCCTGACTAGCGGCAATGAGCAGTTCTTC.

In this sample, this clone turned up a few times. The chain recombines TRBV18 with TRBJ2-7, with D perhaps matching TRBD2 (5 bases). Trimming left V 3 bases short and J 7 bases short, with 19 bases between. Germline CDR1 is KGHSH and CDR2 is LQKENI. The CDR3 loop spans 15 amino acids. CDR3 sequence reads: CASSPPSAAGNEQYF. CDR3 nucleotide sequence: TGTGCCAGCTCACCTCCGTCCGCAGCCGGGAATGAGCAGTACTTC.

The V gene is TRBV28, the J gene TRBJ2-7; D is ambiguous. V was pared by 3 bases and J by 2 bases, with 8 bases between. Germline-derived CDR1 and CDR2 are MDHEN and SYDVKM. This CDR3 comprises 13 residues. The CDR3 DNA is TGTGCCAGCAGTTTTGGGCTACCCTACGAGCAGTACTTC. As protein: CASSFGLPYEQYF. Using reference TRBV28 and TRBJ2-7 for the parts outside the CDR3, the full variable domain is DVKVTQSSRYLVKRTGEKVFLECVQDMDHENMFWYRQDPGLGLRLIYFSYDVKMKEKGDIPEGYSVSREKKERFSLILESASTNQTSMYLCASSFGLPYEQYFGPGTRLTVT.

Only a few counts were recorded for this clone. CDR3 protein: CASRERAGVGTGELFF. CDR3 DNA: TGTGCCAGTAGGGAGAGAGCGGGAGTTGGCACCGGGGAGCTGTTTTTT. The chain uses TRBV19 and TRBJ2-2, with TRBD2 matching 8 bases. The germline CDR1 and CDR2 sequences are LNHDA and SQIVND (reference sequence). The CDR3 sequence is 16 residues long. The V gene end was trimmed by 6 bases and the J gene end by 4 bases; junction bases not matched to a gene: 10.

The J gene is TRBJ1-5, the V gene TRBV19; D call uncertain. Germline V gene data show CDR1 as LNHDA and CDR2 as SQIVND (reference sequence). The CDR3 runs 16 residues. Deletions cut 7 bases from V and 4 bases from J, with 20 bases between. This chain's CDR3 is CASTLLGEGWNQPQHF. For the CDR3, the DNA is TGTGCCAGTACCCTCCTCGGGGAGGGTTGGAATCAGCCCCAGCATTTT.

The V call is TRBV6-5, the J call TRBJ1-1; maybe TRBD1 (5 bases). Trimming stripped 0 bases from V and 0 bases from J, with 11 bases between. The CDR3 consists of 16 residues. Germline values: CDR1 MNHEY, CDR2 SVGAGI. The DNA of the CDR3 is TGTGCCAGCAGTTACTCAGTGGGGGGACTGAACACTGAAGCTTTCTTT. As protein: CASSYSVGGLNTEAFF.

In DNA, the CDR3 is TGTGCCATCAGACAGGGGATGAACACTGAAGCTTTCTTT. Residues: CAIRQGMNTEAFF. The chain has TRBV10-3 and TRBJ1-1; 7 bases map to TRBD1. CDR1 and CDR2 (germline): ENHRY, SYGVKD. This CDR3 has 13 amino acids. The junction had 1 base not matched to a gene; V was cut back by 6 bases and J by 0 bases.

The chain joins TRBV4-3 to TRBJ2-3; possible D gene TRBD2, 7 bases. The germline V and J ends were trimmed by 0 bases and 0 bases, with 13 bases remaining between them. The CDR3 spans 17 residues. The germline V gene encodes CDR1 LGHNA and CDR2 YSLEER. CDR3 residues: CASSQDYGRGSTDTQYF. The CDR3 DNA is TGCGCCAGCAGCCAAGATTATGGGAGGGGGAGCACAGATACGCAGTATTTT.

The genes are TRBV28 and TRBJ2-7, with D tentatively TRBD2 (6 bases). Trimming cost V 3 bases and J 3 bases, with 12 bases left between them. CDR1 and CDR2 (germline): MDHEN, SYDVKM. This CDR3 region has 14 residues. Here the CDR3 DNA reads TGTGCCAGCAGTTTCGCGGGGCTCGGCTACGAGCAGTACTTC. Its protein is CASSFAGLGYEQYF. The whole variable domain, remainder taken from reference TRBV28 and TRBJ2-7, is DVKVTQSSRYLVKRTGEKVFLECVQDMDHENMFWYRQDPGLGLRLIYFSYDVKMKEKGDIPEGYSVSREKKERFSLILESASTNQTSMYLCASSFAGLGYEQYFGPGTRLTVT.

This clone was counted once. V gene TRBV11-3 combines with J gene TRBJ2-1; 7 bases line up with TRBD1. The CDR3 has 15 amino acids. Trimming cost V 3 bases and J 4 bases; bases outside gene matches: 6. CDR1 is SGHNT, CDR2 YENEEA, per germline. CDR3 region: CASSFRGTAYNEQFF. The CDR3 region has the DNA TGTGCCAGCAGCTTTAGGGGGACAGCTTACAATGAGCAGTTCTTC.

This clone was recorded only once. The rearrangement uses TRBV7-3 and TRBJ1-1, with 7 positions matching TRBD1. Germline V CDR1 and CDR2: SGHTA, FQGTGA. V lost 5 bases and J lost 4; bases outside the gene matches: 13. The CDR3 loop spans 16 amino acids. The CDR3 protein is CASSTGVGQPPTEAFF. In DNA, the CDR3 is TGTGCCAGCAGCACCGGAGTGGGACAGCCTCCCACTGAAGCTTTCTTT. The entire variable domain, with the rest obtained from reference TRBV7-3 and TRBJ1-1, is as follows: GAGVSQTPSNKVTEKGKYVELRCDPISGHTALYWYRQSLGQGPEFLIYFQGTGAADDSGLPNDRFFAVRPEGSVSTLKIQRTERGDSAVYLCASSTGVGQPPTEAFFGQGTRLTVV.

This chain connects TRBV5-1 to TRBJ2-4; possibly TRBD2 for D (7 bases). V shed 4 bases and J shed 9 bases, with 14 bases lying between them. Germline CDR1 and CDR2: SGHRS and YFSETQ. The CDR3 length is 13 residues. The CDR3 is CASSPRGAGIQYF. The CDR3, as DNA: TGCGCCAGCAGCCCCCGGGGGGCGGGCATTCAGTACTTC.

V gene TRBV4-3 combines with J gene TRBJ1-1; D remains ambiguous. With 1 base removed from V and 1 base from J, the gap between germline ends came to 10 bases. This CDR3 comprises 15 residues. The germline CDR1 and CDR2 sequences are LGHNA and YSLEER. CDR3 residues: CASSQGTAQNTEAFF. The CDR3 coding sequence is TGCGCCAGCAGCCAAGGAACAGCCCAGAACACTGAAGCTTTCTTT.

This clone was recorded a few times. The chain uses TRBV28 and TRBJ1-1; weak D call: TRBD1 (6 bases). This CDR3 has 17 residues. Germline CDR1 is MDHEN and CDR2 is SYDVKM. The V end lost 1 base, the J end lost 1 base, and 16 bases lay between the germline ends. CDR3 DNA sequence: TGTGCCAGCAGTTTATTAGGGGGGGGAATTAGGAACACTGAAGCTTTCTTT. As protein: CASSLLGGGIRNTEAFF.

The CDR3 sequence is CASSPGRGNQPQHF. CDR3 nucleotides: TGTGCCAGCAGCCCGGGGAGGGGTAATCAGCCCCAGCATTTT. The chain links TRBV28 to TRBJ1-5; tentative D call: TRBD1 (5 bases). The CDR3 contains 14 residues. CDR1 is MDHEN, CDR2 SYDVKM, per germline. V was clipped by 6 bases and J by 4 bases, with 13 bases between them.

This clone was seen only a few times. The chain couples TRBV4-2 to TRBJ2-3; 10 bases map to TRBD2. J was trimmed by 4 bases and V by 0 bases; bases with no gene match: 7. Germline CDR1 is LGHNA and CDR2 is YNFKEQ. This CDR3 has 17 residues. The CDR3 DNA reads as TGTGCCAGCAGCCAAGATTTGAGCGGGAGGGGGGCAGATACGCAGTATTTT. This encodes CASSQDLSGRGADTQYF.

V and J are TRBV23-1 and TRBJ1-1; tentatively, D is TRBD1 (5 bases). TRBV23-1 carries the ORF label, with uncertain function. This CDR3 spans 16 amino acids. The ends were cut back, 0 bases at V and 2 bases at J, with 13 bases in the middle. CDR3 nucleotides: TGCGCCAGCAGTCAATCGATGAAGGGGAAAAACACTGAAGCTTTCTTT. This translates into CASSQSMKGKNTEAFF.

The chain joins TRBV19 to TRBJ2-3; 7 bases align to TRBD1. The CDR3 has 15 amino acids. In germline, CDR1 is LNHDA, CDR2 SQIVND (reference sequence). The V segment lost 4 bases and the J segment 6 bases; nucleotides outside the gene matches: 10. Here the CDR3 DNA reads TGTGCCAGTAGTACCTCTCTAGGGGGCCCGGATACGCAGTATTTT. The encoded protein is CASSTSLGGPDTQYF.

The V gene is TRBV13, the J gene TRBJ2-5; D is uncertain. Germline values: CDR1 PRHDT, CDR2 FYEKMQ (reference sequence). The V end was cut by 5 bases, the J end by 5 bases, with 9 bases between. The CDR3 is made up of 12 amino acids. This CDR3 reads CASSRLGETQYF. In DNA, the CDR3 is TGTGCCAGCAGCCGACTTGGGGAGACCCAGTACTTC.

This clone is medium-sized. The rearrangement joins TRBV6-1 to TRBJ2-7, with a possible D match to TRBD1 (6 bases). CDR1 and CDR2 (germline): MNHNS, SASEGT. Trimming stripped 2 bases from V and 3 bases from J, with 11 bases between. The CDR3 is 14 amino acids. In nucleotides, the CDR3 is TGTGCCAGCAGTGAAACAGGGACCCTCTACGAGCAGTACTTC. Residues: CASSETGTLYEQYF.

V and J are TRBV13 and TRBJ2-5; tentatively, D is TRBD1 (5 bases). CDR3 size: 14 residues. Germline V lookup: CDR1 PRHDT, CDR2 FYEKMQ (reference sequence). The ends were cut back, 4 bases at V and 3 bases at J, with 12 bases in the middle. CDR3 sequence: CASSSRRGKETQYF. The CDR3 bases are TGTGCCAGCAGCTCGAGAAGGGGAAAAGAGACCCAGTACTTC.

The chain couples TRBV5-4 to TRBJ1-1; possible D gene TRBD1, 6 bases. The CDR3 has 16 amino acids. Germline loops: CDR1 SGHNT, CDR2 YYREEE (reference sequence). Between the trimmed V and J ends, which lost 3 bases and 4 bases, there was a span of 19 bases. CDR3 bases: TGTGCCAGCAGCTATCGATTGAACACAGGGCGCACTGAAGCTTTCTTT. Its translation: CASSYRLNTGRTEAFF.

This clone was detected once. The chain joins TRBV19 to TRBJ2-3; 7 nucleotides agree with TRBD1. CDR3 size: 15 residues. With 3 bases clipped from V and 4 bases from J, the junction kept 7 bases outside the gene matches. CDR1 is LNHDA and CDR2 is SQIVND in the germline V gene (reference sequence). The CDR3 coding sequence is TGTGCCAGTAGTATTCAGGCCCAGGGGGCAGATACGCAGTATTTT. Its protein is CASSIQAQGADTQYF.

CDR3 sequence reads: CASSGEGGAEETQYF. The CDR3 nucleotides read TGTGCCAGCAGCGGCGAGGGGGGGGCCGAGGAGACCCAGTACTTC. The V and J genes are TRBV9 and TRBJ2-5; tentatively, D is TRBD2 (7 bases). Trimming left V 3 bases short and J 5 bases short, with 17 bases between. The germline V gene encodes CDR1 SGDLS and CDR2 YYNGEE. The CDR3 length is 15 residues.

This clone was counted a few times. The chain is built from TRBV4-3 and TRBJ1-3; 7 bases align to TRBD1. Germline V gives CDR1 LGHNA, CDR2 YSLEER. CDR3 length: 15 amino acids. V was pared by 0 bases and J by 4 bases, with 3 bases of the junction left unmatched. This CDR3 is CASSQDPQGGNTIYF. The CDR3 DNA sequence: TGCGCCAGCAGCCAAGATCCACAGGGGGGAAACACCATATATTTT.